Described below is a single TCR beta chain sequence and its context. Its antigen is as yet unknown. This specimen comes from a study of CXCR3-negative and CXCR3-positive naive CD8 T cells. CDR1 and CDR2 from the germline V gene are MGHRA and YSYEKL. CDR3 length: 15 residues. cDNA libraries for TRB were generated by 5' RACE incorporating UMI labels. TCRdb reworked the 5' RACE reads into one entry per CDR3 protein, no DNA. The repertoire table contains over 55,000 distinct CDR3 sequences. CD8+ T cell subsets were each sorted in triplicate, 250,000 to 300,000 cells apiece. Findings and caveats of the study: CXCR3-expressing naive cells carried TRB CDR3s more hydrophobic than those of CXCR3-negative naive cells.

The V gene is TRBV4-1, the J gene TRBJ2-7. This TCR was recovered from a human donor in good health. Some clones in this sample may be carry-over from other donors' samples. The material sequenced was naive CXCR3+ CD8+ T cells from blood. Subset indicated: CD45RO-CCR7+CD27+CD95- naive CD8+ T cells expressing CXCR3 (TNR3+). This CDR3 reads CASSQDRYGNYEQYF.